This TCR beta chain was captured in a study of cytomegalovirus exposure and HLA in healthy donors. Findings of the study overall: A further, later analysis showed that HLA-associated TCR beta chains (compared with equally common others) were more clonally expanded. Three CMV-associated chains proved CMV antigen-specific in vitro.

As regards this clone: Its antigen is unknown.

The study ran its PCR with 60 Vbeta and 13 Jbeta primers. Sequenced by immunoSEQ multiplex PCR; TCRdb stores in-frame clones only, minus some. This sample has 150,000 to 200,000 clones, with 80% to 90% found just once. CDR1 and CDR2 (germline): WNHNN, SYGVQD (reference sequence). V shed 5 bases and J shed 0 bases, with 11 bases lying between them. This CDR3 comprises 15 residues. This receptor was taken from a woman aged 25 to 39 in good health and CMV-seropositive. What was sequenced was PBMCs. The rearrangement uses TRBV10-1 and TRBJ1-3; TRBD1 might be the D (5 bases). The CDR3 here is CASSTGPGSGNTIYF. The CDR3 nucleotides are TGCGCCAGCAGTACAGGCCCAGGCTCTGGAAACACCATATATTTT.